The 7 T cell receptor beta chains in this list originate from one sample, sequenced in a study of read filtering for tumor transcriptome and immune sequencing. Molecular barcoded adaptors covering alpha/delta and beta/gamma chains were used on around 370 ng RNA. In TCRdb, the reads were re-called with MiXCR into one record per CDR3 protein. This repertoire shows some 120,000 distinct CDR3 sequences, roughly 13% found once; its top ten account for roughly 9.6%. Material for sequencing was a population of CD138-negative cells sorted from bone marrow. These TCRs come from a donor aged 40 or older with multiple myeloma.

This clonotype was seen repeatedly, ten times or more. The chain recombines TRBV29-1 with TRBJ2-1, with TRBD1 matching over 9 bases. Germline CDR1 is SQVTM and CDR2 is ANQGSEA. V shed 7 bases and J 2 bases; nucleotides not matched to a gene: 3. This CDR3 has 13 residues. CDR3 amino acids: CSAGTGTYNEQFF. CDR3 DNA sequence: TGCAGCGCAGGGACAGGGACCTACAATGAGCAGTTCTTC.

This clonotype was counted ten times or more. CDR3 nucleotide sequence: TGCAGCGTTGAATGGGTAGCGGGAGGGCCAGATACGCAGTATTTT. Translated: CSVEWVAGGPDTQYF. V and J are TRBV29-1 and TRBJ2-3; 11 bases are shared with TRBD2. The CDR3 is made up of 15 amino acids. Germline lookup yields CDR1 SQVTM and CDR2 ANQGSEA. The junction had 5 bases not matched to a gene; V was cut back by 2 bases and J by 4 bases.

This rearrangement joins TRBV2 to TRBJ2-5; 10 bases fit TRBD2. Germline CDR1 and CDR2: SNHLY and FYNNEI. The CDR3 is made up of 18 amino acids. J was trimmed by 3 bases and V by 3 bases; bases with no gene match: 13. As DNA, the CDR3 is TGTGCCAGCAGTGAGCCTCCGGTAGCGGGGGGCCGAGAAGAGACCCAGTACTTC. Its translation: CASSEPPVAGGREETQYF.

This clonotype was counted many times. CDR3 in DNA: TGTGCCAGCAGGACCGGGGGGGACGGCACTGAAGCTTTCTTT. It codes for CASRTGGDGTEAFF. The rearrangement links TRBV7-9 to TRBJ1-1; D perhaps matches TRBD1 (5 bases). The CDR3 covers 14 residues. Between the trimmed V and J ends, which lost 6 bases and 4 bases, there was a span of 15 bases. From germline, CDR1 is SEHNR and CDR2 FQNEAQ (reference sequence).

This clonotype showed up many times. This chain's CDR3 is CASRWTGDSPLHF. CDR3 DNA: TGTGCCAGCAGGTGGACAGGGGATTCACCCCTCCACTTT. This chain uses TRBV28 with TRBJ1-6, with TRBD1 matching over 9 bases. Trimming at V came to 6 bases and at J to 8 bases, leaving 2 bases not matched to a gene. This CDR3 has 13 residues. In germline, CDR1 is MDHEN, CDR2 SYDVKM.

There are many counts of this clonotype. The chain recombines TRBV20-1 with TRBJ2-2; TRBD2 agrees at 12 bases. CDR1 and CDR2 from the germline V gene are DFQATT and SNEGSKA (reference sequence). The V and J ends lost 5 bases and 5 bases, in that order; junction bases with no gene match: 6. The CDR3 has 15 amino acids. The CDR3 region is CSAQRGLAGTGELFF. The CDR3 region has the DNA TGCAGTGCTCAGCGGGGACTAGCGGGTACCGGGGAGCTGTTTTTT.

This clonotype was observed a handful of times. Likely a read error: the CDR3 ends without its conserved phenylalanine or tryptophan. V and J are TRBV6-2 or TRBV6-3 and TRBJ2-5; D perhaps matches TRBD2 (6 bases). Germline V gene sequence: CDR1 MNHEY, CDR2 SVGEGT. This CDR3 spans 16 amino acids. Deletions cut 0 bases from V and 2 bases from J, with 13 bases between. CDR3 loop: CASSYSSGGKQETQYS. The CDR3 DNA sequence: TGTGCCAGCAGTTACTCGTCTGGCGGGAAACAAGAGACCCAGTACTCC.